Below, 13 T cell receptor beta chains from the same sample are listed, as sequenced in a study of blood T cell repertoires in COVID-19. The method was immunoSEQ multiplex PCR; TCRdb's version includes in-frame clones alone and lacks a portion of them. The table has 110,000 or so clones, roughly 88% seen once; the top ten hold 8.4%. The source material was peripheral blood. The receptor source for this set is a woman aged 70-85 years who had recovered from COVID-19.

This clone has just one count. The V call is TRBV5-6, the J call TRBJ1-5; D uncertain. CDR1 is SGHDT and CDR2 is YYEEEE in the germline V gene. The CDR3 sequence is 14 residues long. The ends were cut back, 4 bases at V and 1 base at J, with 9 bases in the middle. The CDR3 DNA follows: TGTGCCAGCAGCGGGAGAGGGAGCAATCAGCCCCAGCATTTT. It codes for CASSGRGSNQPQHF.

This chain connects TRBV6-6 to TRBJ2-7; D is unresolved. CDR1 is MNHNY and CDR2 is SVGAGI in the germline V gene (reference sequence). This CDR3 is 14 amino acids long. The ends were cut back, 0 bases at V and 6 bases at J, with 12 bases in the middle. CDR3 sequence reads: CASSYSSGYGEQYF. For the CDR3, the DNA is TGTGCCAGCAGTTACTCGTCGGGTTATGGCGAGCAGTACTTC.

The chain carries TRBV6-6 and TRBJ2-5; D may be TRBD2 (6 bases). The germline gives CDR1 MNHNY, CDR2 SVGAGI (reference sequence). CDR3 length: 13 residues. The germline V and J ends were trimmed by 6 bases and 5 bases, with 13 bases remaining between them. CDR3 loop: CASRRRVGETQYF. The DNA for the CDR3 is TGTGCCAGCAGACGGAGGGTAGGGGAGACCCAGTACTTC.

In its sample, this clone was seen a few times. The chain couples TRBV6-5 to TRBJ1-3, with 8 bases aligning to TRBD1. The germline V gene encodes CDR1 MNHEY and CDR2 SVGAGI. The CDR3 is made up of 15 amino acids. V lost 5 bases, J lost 3 bases, and 6 bases stayed unmatched. The DNA of the CDR3 is TGTGCCAGCAGTCGCGCGGGGACAGGTGGAAACACCATATATTTT. Residues: CASSRAGTGGNTIYF.

This clone has only one observation. This rearrangement joins TRBV6-5 to TRBJ1-3; no firm D call. V was clipped by 6 bases and J by 1 base, with 10 bases between them. Germline V gene lookup returns CDR1 MNHEY and CDR2 SVGAGI. The CDR3 has 14 residues. The CDR3 DNA is TGTGCCAGCAGCCCCCCGGGGTCTGGAAACACCATATATTTT. It encodes CASSPPGSGNTIYF.

V usage is TRBV25-1 and J usage is TRBJ2-6, with a weak D call TRBD2 (6 bases). Trimming took 3 bases from V and 3 from J, leaving 9 bases between them. CDR3 length: 15 residues. Germline assignment: CDR1 MGHDK and CDR2 SYGVNS. Here the CDR3 reads CASSDGGLGANVLTF. In DNA form, the CDR3 reads TGTGCCAGCAGTGATGGGGGACTTGGGGCCAACGTCCTGACTTTC. The full variable domain, with the rest looked up from reference TRBV25-1 and TRBJ2-6, is EADIYQTPRYLVIGTGKKITLECSQTMGHDKMYWYQQDPGMELHLIHYSYGVNSTEKGDLSSESTVSRIRTEHFPLTLESARPSHTSQYLCASSDGGLGANVLTFGAGSRLTVL.

The V gene is TRBV20-1, the J gene TRBJ2-1; tentatively, D is TRBD2 (6 bases). Looked up from germline, CDR1 is DFQATT and CDR2 is SNEGSKA (reference sequence). This CDR3 is built from 13 residues. Trimming removed 3 bases from V and 9 bases from J, with 15 bases in between. CDR3 bases: TGCAGTGCTAGTCCGCGTCGGGGAGGTGAGCAGTTCTTC. Translation gives CSASPRRGGEQFF.

The V and J genes are TRBV5-4 and TRBJ2-3; TRBD2 might be the D (6 bases). Germline V gives CDR1 SGHNT, CDR2 YYREEE (reference sequence). Trimming took off 2 bases at V and 0 bases at J, with 10 bases between the two ends. The CDR3 sequence is 15 residues long. The CDR3 region is CASSFPRGSTDTQYF. The CDR3, as DNA: TGTGCCAGCAGCTTTCCCCGGGGGAGCACAGATACGCAGTATTTT.

The chain recombines TRBV7-8 with TRBJ2-7; D unresolved. V was shortened by 1 base and J by 3 bases, with 7 bases between the two germline ends. CDR3 length equals 13 residues. Germline assignment: CDR1 SGHVS and CDR2 FQNEAQ. The CDR3 spells CASSLGLDYEQYF. The CDR3 DNA reads TGTGCCAGCAGCTTAGGACTCGACTACGAGCAGTACTTC.

This clone was counted between two and nine times. The rearrangement uses TRBV6-1 and TRBJ1-6; no clear D. V shed 2 bases and J shed 6 bases, with 8 bases lying between them. Germline CDR1 is MNHNS and CDR2 is SASEGT. CDR3 length: 14 residues. The CDR3 reads CASSEQRSNSPLHF. The CDR3, as DNA: TGTGCCAGCAGTGAACAGCGCAGTAATTCACCCCTCCACTTT.

The chain joins TRBV28 to TRBJ2-5; TRBD2 might be the D (5 bases). This CDR3 is 16 amino acids long. With 5 bases removed from V and 4 bases from J, the gap between germline ends came to 20 bases. CDR1 MDHEN and CDR2 SYDVKM come from the germline V gene. As DNA, the CDR3 is TGTGCCAGCAGTAACGGCCTGGCCGGGGATAGAGAGACCCAGTACTTC. Translated: CASSNGLAGDRETQYF.

This chain links TRBV30 with TRBJ1-5; 8 bases fit TRBD1. CDR1 and CDR2 from the germline V gene are GTSNPN and SVGIG (reference sequence). The V segment lost 0 bases and the J segment 3 bases; nucleotides outside the gene matches: 10. The CDR3 has 17 residues. CDR3 amino acids: CAWSVSRQGAINQPQHF. CDR3 DNA sequence: TGTGCCTGGAGTGTATCTCGGCAGGGGGCAATCAATCAGCCCCAGCATTTT.

Here the CDR3 DNA reads TGTGCCAGCTCACTGCCCTCTGCGGACTTCAATGAGCAGTTCTTC. Encoded protein: CASSLPSADFNEQFF. The rearrangement joins TRBV18 to TRBJ2-1, with a tentative D call TRBD2 (5 bases). Germline V gives CDR1 KGHSH, CDR2 LQKENI. CDR3 length: 15 residues. V shed 4 bases and J shed 6 bases, with 16 bases lying between them.